These 20 T cell receptor beta chains were sequenced from one sample in a study of beta chain features in type 1 diabetes. The investigators reverse transcribed all of the isolated RNA, so they sequenced expressed TCRB transcripts. TCRdb's table, derived via immunoSEQ multiplex PCR, lists solely in-frame clones and lacks some. The data contain around 300,000 clones, approximately 8% of them seen just once; the ten biggest clones take up under 1.3%. The sample taken for sequencing was central memory CD4+ T cells from blood. These receptors came from a woman in her late teens or twenties in good health.

This chain connects TRBV7-2 to TRBJ2-1; 11 bases align to TRBD2. This CDR3 is built from 16 residues. V was clipped by 5 bases and J by 4 bases; unmatched bases: 7. The germline CDR1 and CDR2 sequences are SGHTA and FQGNSA. CDR3 in amino acids: CASSPPGLAGYNEQFF. The CDR3 bases are TGTGCCAGCAGCCCTCCCGGACTAGCGGGTTACAATGAGCAGTTCTTC.

The CDR3 nucleotides are TGCGCCAGCAGCCAAGATTTTCCAGGGGGAGTCTATGGCTACACCTTC. Its protein product is CASSQDFPGGVYGYTF. The V gene is TRBV4-3, the J gene TRBJ1-2, with 7 bases matching TRBD1. The germline CDR1 and CDR2 sequences are LGHNA and YSLEER. V gave up 0 bases and J gave up 4 bases; unmatched junction bases: 8. The CDR3 totals 16 residues.

This clone has a handful of counts. The V call is TRBV7-2, the J call TRBJ1-5, with 7 bases aligning to TRBD1. The CDR3 loop spans 15 amino acids. Trimming removed 6 bases from V and 8 bases from J; junction bases left unmatched: 13. CDR1 is SGHTA, CDR2 FQGNSA, per germline. CDR3 sequence (DNA): TGTGCCAGCAGTCTGACAGGGACGGGTAGGAAGCCCCAGCATTTT. Translated: CASSLTGTGRKPQHF.

V and J are TRBV5-1 and TRBJ1-5, with D hard to call. CDR1 SGHRS and CDR2 YFSETQ come from the germline V gene. Trimming pared 0 bases from V and 7 bases from J, leaving 5 bases between. This CDR3 is built from 12 residues. The CDR3 here is CASSLEGQPQHF. The CDR3, as DNA: TGCGCCAGCAGCTTGGAAGGGCAGCCCCAGCATTTT.

This clone was observed a few times. This rearrangement joins TRBV15 to TRBJ2-3; perhaps D is TRBD1 or TRBD2 (5 bases each). CDR1 and CDR2 from the germline V gene are LNHNV and YYDKDF (reference sequence). With 4 bases removed from V and 0 bases from J, the gap between germline ends came to 17 bases. The CDR3 runs 17 residues. CDR3: CATSTYSRGASTDTQYF. The CDR3 coding sequence is TGTGCCACCAGCACTTACTCCCGAGGGGCTAGCACAGATACGCAGTATTTT.

The chain joins TRBV2 to TRBJ2-5, with D unclear. V was clipped by 6 bases and J by 6 bases, with 14 bases between them. Germline CDR1 is SNHLY and CDR2 is FYNNEI. This CDR3 comprises 13 residues. This CDR3 reads CASSPRARQTQYF. The CDR3 region has the DNA TGTGCCAGCAGCCCCCGGGCTAGGCAGACCCAGTACTTC.

With respect to this clone: The same CDR3 arises from other DNA sequences in this sample as well. The chain employs TRBV9 and TRBJ2-5; the match to TRBD2 covers 13 bases. The CDR3 is 16 residues long. Germline assignment: CDR1 SGDLS and CDR2 YYNGEE. The junction had 2 bases not matched to a gene; V was cut back by 0 bases and J by 3 bases. CDR3 sequence: CASSVGLAGGKETQYF. The DNA for the CDR3 is TGTGCCAGCAGCGTAGGACTAGCGGGGGGTAAAGAGACCCAGTACTTC.

CDR3 DNA sequence: TGTGCCAGCAGCCCAGGGGGACTAGCGAACACCGGGGAGCTGTTTTTT. It specifies CASSPGGLANTGELFF. The chain recombines TRBV7-9 with TRBJ2-2; possibly TRBD2 for D (8 bases). The V gene lost 5 bases and the J gene lost 0 bases, with 13 bases spanning the gap. The CDR3 has 16 residues. Per the germline V gene, CDR1 is SEHNR and CDR2 is FQNEAQ (reference sequence).

This chain connects TRBV7-6 to TRBJ2-2; D perhaps matches TRBD2 (6 bases). Germline values: CDR1 SGHVS, CDR2 FNYEAQ. Trimming left V 5 bases short and J 2 bases short, with 15 bases between. The CDR3 has 16 amino acids. CDR3 amino acids: CASSPQVAVNTGELFF. The CDR3 nucleotides read TGTGCCAGCAGCCCCCAGGTAGCGGTAAACACCGGGGAGCTGTTTTTT.

This clone has only a few counts. The chain links TRBV7-3 to TRBJ2-7, with 8 positions matching TRBD1. CDR3 length: 14 residues. V was pared by 3 bases and J by 0 bases, with 1 base of the junction left unmatched. Germline CDR1 and CDR2: SGHTA and FQGTGA. CDR3 nucleotides: TGTGCCAGCAGCTTGACAGGGGCCTCCTACGAGCAGTACGTC. Residues: CASSLTGASYEQYV.

The genes are TRBV9 and TRBJ2-6; the D is unclear. This CDR3 region has 16 residues. V was trimmed by 4 bases and J by 3 bases, leaving 14 bases between them. CDR1 is SGDLS and CDR2 is YYNGEE in the germline V gene. Here the CDR3 reads CASSRAVGFGANVLTF. CDR3 bases: TGTGCCAGCAGCAGGGCAGTTGGTTTTGGGGCCAACGTCCTGACTTTC.

The rearrangement links TRBV7-2 to TRBJ2-3; D is possibly TRBD1 or TRBD2 (6 bases each). The V gene's germline CDR1 is SGHTA and CDR2 FQGNSA. CDR3 size: 17 residues. With 4 bases removed from V and 7 bases from J, the gap between germline ends came to 24 bases. In DNA, the CDR3 is TGTGCCAGCAGCTCCCTTAACCTAAGAGGGGGGAGCCATACGCAGTATTTT. Its protein is CASSSLNLRGGSHTQYF.

The gene calls are TRBV7-2 and TRBJ2-2, with 8 nucleotides matching TRBD2. V was pared by 1 base and J by 7 bases, with 5 bases of the junction left unmatched. Per germline, CDR1 SGHTA and CDR2 FQGNSA. CDR3 length equals 15 residues. CDR3 loop: CASSLERGSVGELFF. The CDR3 DNA is TGTGCCAGCAGCTTAGAGCGGGGGTCTGTCGGGGAGCTGTTTTTT.

V usage is TRBV29-1 and J usage is TRBJ2-3; no clear D gene. The CDR3 contains 12 residues. The germline CDR1 and CDR2 sequences are SQVTM and ANQGSEA. V gave up 7 bases and J gave up 1 base, with 9 bases separating them. The CDR3 is CSANTGTDTQYF. The CDR3 DNA reads as TGCAGCGCTAATACGGGCACAGATACGCAGTATTTT.

The chain recombines TRBV6-6 with TRBJ2-7; possible D gene TRBD1, 6 bases. The CDR3 has 14 amino acids. The V gene's germline CDR1 is MNHNY and CDR2 SVGAGI (reference sequence). Trimming shortened V by 6 bases and J by 0 bases, and 12 bases separated the two germline ends. CDR3 residues: CASRSTGNSYEQYF. DNA for the CDR3: TGTGCCAGCAGATCGACAGGAAACTCCTACGAGCAGTACTTC.

This chain joins TRBV7-2 and TRBJ2-3; D is uncertain. Germline-derived CDR1 and CDR2 are SGHTA and FQGNSA. There are 14 residues in the CDR3. V lost 0 bases to trimming and J lost 5 bases, with 9 bases between them. CDR3 sequence: CASSLAQVQDTQYF. For the CDR3, the DNA is TGTGCCAGCAGCTTAGCGCAGGTTCAAGATACGCAGTATTTT.

There are many counts of this clone. The chain uses TRBV7-9 and TRBJ2-7, with TRBD1 identical over 7 bases. V shed 5 bases and J 5 bases; nucleotides not matched to a gene: 9. CDR3 length: 14 residues. CDR1 is SEHNR, CDR2 FQNEAQ, per germline (reference sequence). CDR3 nucleotide sequence: TGTGCCAGCAGCGCAACTCTCCAGGGGGACGAGCAGTACGTC. Residues: CASSATLQGDEQYV.

This clone showed up just a few times. The chain links TRBV5-1 to TRBJ2-1; 11 bases are a match to TRBD2. The CDR3 sequence is 17 residues long. V shed 0 bases and J 1 base; nucleotides not matched to a gene: 3. The germline CDR1 and CDR2 sequences are SGHRS and YFSETQ. In DNA form, the CDR3 reads TGCGCCAGCAGCTTGGTGGGGACTAGCGGTTCCTACAATGAGCAGTTCTTC. This translates into CASSLVGTSGSYNEQFF.

This clone was seen many times. The genes are TRBV7-6 and TRBJ1-2; no definite D call. The germline V gene has CDR1 SGHVS and CDR2 FNYEAQ. The CDR3 extends over 10 amino acids. V lost 8 bases and J 7 bases, leaving 8 bases between the germline ends. This CDR3 reads CASRARGYTF. CDR3 DNA sequence: TGTGCCAGCCGAGCTCGTGGCTACACCTTC.

The V and J genes are TRBV7-2 and TRBJ2-3, with TRBD2 matching 10 bases. Trimming took 0 bases from V and 7 from J; bases not matched to a gene: 10. The germline V gene has CDR1 SGHTA and CDR2 FQGNSA. The CDR3 is 17 residues long. CDR3 bases: TGTGCCAGCAGCTTAGCGGTTAGCGGGGGGATCGTGTATACGCAGTATTTT. Its protein is CASSLAVSGGIVYTQYF.